These 11 T cell receptor beta chains share one sample of origin, sequenced in a study of shared clonotypes between healthy human individuals. In the naive CD8 group, cells lacked CD45RO and were positively selected for CCR7, so terminally differentiated effector memory CD45RA+ cells were left out. The assay was immunoSEQ multiplex PCR, and TCRdb's table has in-frame clones only and misses some. Among 2 million to 2.5 million clones listed, roughly 94% were seen once. Sequenced input: naive CD8+ T cells sorted from blood. Source of these receptors: a man younger than 35 in good health.

The chain combines TRBV6-1 with TRBJ1-6, with TRBD1 matching over 9 bases. The junction had 7 bases not matched to a gene; V was cut back by 6 bases and J by 7 bases. Per the germline V gene, CDR1 is MNHNS and CDR2 is SASEGT. The CDR3 sequence is 15 residues long. CDR3 sequence: CASRGHRGPNSPLHF. The CDR3 coding sequence is TGTGCCAGCAGGGGACACAGGGGGCCGAATTCACCCCTCCACTTT.

Note on this clone: One end of the junction varies from germline; a read error may be responsible. CDR3 protein: CASSPLAGEGKTQYF. Here the CDR3 DNA reads TGTGCTAGCAGCCCACTAGCGGGAGAGGGAAAGACCCAGTACTTC. The chain employs TRBV7-7 and TRBJ2-5; 11 bases match TRBD2. Germline CDR1 SSHAT, CDR2 FNYEAQ (reference sequence). The CDR3 extends over 15 amino acids. Full variable domain (outside the CDR3, taken from reference TRBV7-7 and TRBJ2-5): GAGVSQSPRYKVTKRGQDVTLRCDPISSHATLYWYQQALGQGPEFLTYFNYEAQPDKSGLPSDRFSAERPEGSISTLTIQRTEQRDSAMYRCASSPLAGEGKTQYFGPGTRLLVL.

This chain joins TRBV14 and TRBJ2-1; possible D gene TRBD1, 6 bases. Germline V gives CDR1 SGHDN, CDR2 FVKESK. CDR3 size: 13 residues. V was shortened by 2 bases and J by 6 bases, with 8 bases between the two germline ends. The CDR3 DNA sequence: TGTGCCAGCAGCCAAAAGGGGGTCAATGAGCAGTTCTTC. Translated, it gives CASSQKGVNEQFF.

This chain joins TRBV28 and TRBJ1-2, with D possibly being TRBD1 (6 bases). Trimming shortened V by 6 bases and J by 4 bases, and 12 bases separated the two germline ends. The CDR3 has 13 residues. Germline V gene data show CDR1 as MDHEN and CDR2 as SYDVKM. In DNA form, the CDR3 reads TGTGCCAGCAGCTCCACAGGGTCCTATGGCTACACCTTC. Translation: CASSSTGSYGYTF.

This clone has just one count. This chain links TRBV7-9 with TRBJ2-7; a weak D match, TRBD2 (6 bases). The germline V gene has CDR1 SEHNR and CDR2 FQNEAQ (reference sequence). CDR3 length equals 14 residues. Trimming took off 3 bases at V and 4 bases at J, with 13 bases between the two ends. CDR3 region: CASSFDFGGYEQYF. For the CDR3, the DNA is TGTGCCAGCAGCTTCGATTTCGGGGGTTACGAGCAGTACTTC.

The chain has TRBV6-5 and TRBJ1-6, with a weak D call TRBD1 (6 bases). This CDR3 contains 14 residues. The V end lost 6 bases, the J end lost 7 bases, and 13 bases lay between the germline ends. Germline CDR1 and CDR2: MNHEY and SVGAGI. CDR3 loop: CASSSRGGNSPLHF. In DNA form, the CDR3 reads TGTGCCAGCAGCTCTAGGGGGGGGAATTCACCCCTCCACTTT.

This clone was seen once. The rearrangement uses TRBV6-1 and TRBJ2-1; TRBD1 matches 10 bases. After removal of 4 bases from V and 4 bases from J, the junction contained 10 bases not matched to a gene. The CDR3 length is 17 residues. The germline V gene encodes CDR1 MNHNS and CDR2 SASEGT. Written as DNA, the CDR3 is TGTGCCAGCAGTGGGACAGGGGGTTGGGGCGGGTACAATGAGCAGTTCTTC. It is translated as CASSGTGGWGGYNEQFF.

The chain links TRBV19 to TRBJ2-6; D call uncertain. This CDR3 is 14 amino acids long. Germline loops: CDR1 LNHDA, CDR2 SQIVND (reference sequence). Deletions cut 10 bases from V and 0 bases from J, with 10 bases between. The CDR3: CATSDHSGANVLTF. The CDR3 nucleotides read TGTGCCACCTCGGACCACTCTGGGGCCAACGTCCTGACTTTC.

The chain uses TRBV9 and TRBJ1-2; possibly TRBD1 for D (5 bases). This CDR3 has 13 residues. V lost 6 bases, J lost 0 bases, and 9 bases lay in between. Germline V CDR1 and CDR2: SGDLS, YYNGEE. The CDR3 protein is CASTDNTNYGYTF. The CDR3 bases are TGTGCCAGCACGGACAACACTAACTATGGCTACACCTTC. Drawing the rest from reference TRBV9 and TRBJ1-2, the complete variable domain is DSGVTQTPKHLITATGQRVTLRCSPRSGDLSVYWYQQSLDQGLQFLIQYYNGEERAKGNILERFSAQQFPDLHSELNLSSLELGDSALYFCASTDNTNYGYTFGSGTRLTVV.

V gene TRBV29-1 combines with J gene TRBJ2-7; 7 bases match TRBD1. Looked up from germline, CDR1 is SQVTM and CDR2 is ANQGSEA. The CDR3 spans 11 residues. V trimming: 6 bases; J trimming: 7 bases; junction bases outside the gene matches: 6. The DNA of the CDR3 is TGCAGCGTGAGGGGGCCTGTTGAGCAGTACTTC. As protein: CSVRGPVEQYF.

On this clone itself: Other DNA sequences in this specimen translate into the identical CDR3. The chain joins TRBV5-4 to TRBJ1-1, with D hard to call. Trimming removed 3 bases from V and 1 base from J, with 10 bases in between. CDR3 length: 14 amino acids. The germline V gene encodes CDR1 SGHNT and CDR2 YYREEE (reference sequence). This CDR3 is CASSSPGRNTEAFF. CDR3 coding DNA: TGTGCCAGCAGCTCCCCAGGCCGGAACACTGAAGCTTTCTTT.